A single sample is the source of the 29 T cell receptor beta chains below, sequenced in a study of T-cell reconstitution after alpha-beta-depleted transplantation in children (dated by TCRdb to 2015 to 2016). The library was generated by PCR. The sample was run on an Illumina HiSeq 2500. TCR library preparation used molecular barcoding, with unique molecular identifiers applied to normalize quantification of the TCRbeta repertoire. In-frame beta chains were kept once TCRdb had trimmed the public reads at Q25 with fastp and called clones with MiXCR. Rows with one shared CDR3 protein collapse into an entry with the most common genes and DNA. Here the sample has over 550,000 distinct CDR3 sequences; about 10% occur a single time. Less than 5% of the sample is in the top ten clones. This material consisted of PBMCs from the stem cell graft donor, taken from the stem cell graft. Source of these receptors: a human donor who donated a stem cell graft to a child with acute myeloid leukemia.

This clonotype was found many times. The chain recombines TRBV4-3 with TRBJ2-5, with a tentative D call TRBD2 (5 bases). This CDR3 comprises 13 residues. The V end was cut by 4 bases, the J end by 5 bases, with 11 bases between. Germline V lookup: CDR1 LGHNA, CDR2 YSLEER. The CDR3 bases are TGCGCCAGCAGCCCTGCCTCGGGGGAGACCCAGTACTTC. Its translation: CASSPASGETQYF.

The sample holds many counts of this clonotype. This chain joins TRBV28 and TRBJ1-5, with 9 bases identical to TRBD1. This CDR3 spans 15 amino acids. V lost 5 bases to trimming and J lost 2 bases; unmatched junction nucleotides: 4. In germline, CDR1 is MDHEN, CDR2 SYDVKM. The CDR3 DNA follows: TGTGCCAGCAGTACAGGGGGCGCAGGCAATCAGCCCCAGCATTTT. Amino acid sequence: CASSTGGAGNQPQHF. Variable domain in full (rest from reference TRBV28 and TRBJ1-5): DVKVTQSSRYLVKRTGEKVFLECVQDMDHENMFWYRQDPGLGLRLIYFSYDVKMKEKGDIPEGYSVSREKKERFSLILESASTNQTSMYLCASSTGGAGNQPQHFGDGTRLSIL.

V is TRBV14 and J is TRBJ2-1, with D perhaps matching TRBD2 (6 bases). Germline assignment: CDR1 SGHDN and CDR2 FVKESK. The ends were cut back, 2 bases at V and 5 bases at J, with 16 bases in the middle. The CDR3 runs to 16 residues. CDR3: CASSQSVGRKDNEQFF. In nucleotides, the CDR3 is TGTGCCAGCAGCCAATCGGTTGGGAGGAAGGACAATGAGCAGTTCTTC.

Only a few counts were recorded for this clonotype. V usage is TRBV15 and J usage is TRBJ2-3, with 7 bases fitting TRBD2. Unmatched junction bases numbered 10, after V lost 5 bases and J lost 2 bases. Germline CDR1 reads LNHNV; CDR2 reads YYDKDF (reference sequence). The CDR3 loop spans 16 amino acids. The CDR3 bases are TGTGCCACCAGCCCACGAGCTAGCGGACACACAGATACGCAGTATTTT. Translation gives CATSPRASGHTDTQYF. Based on the CDR3 plus reference TRBV15 and TRBJ2-3, the full variable domain is DAMVIQNPRYQVTQFGKPVTLSCSQTLNHNVMYWYQQKSSQAPKLLFHYYDKDFNNEADTPDNFQSRRPNTSFCFLDIRSPGLGDTAMYLCATSPRASGHTDTQYFGPGTRLTVL.

This clonotype was seen many times. The chain carries TRBV7-2 and TRBJ2-1; 12 positions agree with TRBD2. The CDR3 consists of 15 residues. CDR1 SGHTA and CDR2 FQGNSA come from the germline V gene. V shed 5 bases, J shed 6 bases, and the junction held 5 bases outside the gene matches. CDR3 protein: CASSTSGRTVNEQFF. The CDR3 nucleotides read TGTGCCAGCAGCACTAGCGGGAGGACCGTCAATGAGCAGTTCTTC.

This clonotype has a handful of counts. The V call is TRBV30, the J call TRBJ2-7; D unclear. CDR1 GTSNPN and CDR2 SVGIG come from the germline V gene (reference sequence). The germline V and J ends were trimmed by 2 bases and 6 bases, with 14 bases remaining between them. There are 13 residues in the CDR3. The CDR3: CAWSLEAEFEQYF. In DNA, the CDR3 is TGTGCCTGGAGTCTAGAGGCAGAGTTCGAGCAGTACTTC.

The genes are TRBV11-2 and TRBJ2-4; D is ambiguous. The CDR3 totals 13 residues. V was shortened by 5 bases and J by 4 bases, with 9 bases between the two germline ends. Germline assignment: CDR1 SGHAT and CDR2 FQNNGV. CDR3 protein: CASSPLFKNIQYF. The CDR3 DNA is TGTGCCAGCAGCCCCTTATTTAAAAACATTCAGTACTTC.

The chain uses TRBV20-1 and TRBJ1-4; D unresolved. CDR1 is DFQATT and CDR2 is SNEGSKA in the germline V gene (reference sequence). The CDR3 totals 14 residues. Trimming shortened V by 5 bases and J by 8 bases, and 18 bases separated the two germline ends. Here the CDR3 reads CSAALRQPDEKLFF. The CDR3 DNA reads as TGCAGTGCTGCCCTTAGGCAACCAGACGAAAAACTGTTTTTT.

The chain has TRBV7-3 and TRBJ2-3; tentative D call: TRBD2 (5 bases). CDR3 size: 16 residues. V gave up 2 bases and J gave up 4 bases, with 16 bases separating them. Germline-derived CDR1 and CDR2 are SGHTA and FQGTGA. The CDR3 sequence is CASSLSPGKDSDTQYF. CDR3 DNA: TGTGCCAGCAGCTTATCGCCGGGGAAAGACTCAGATACGCAGTATTTT. The variable domain in full, with the rest retrieved from reference TRBV7-3 and TRBJ2-3, is GAGVSQTPSNKVTEKGKYVELRCDPISGHTALYWYRQSLGQGPEFLIYFQGTGAADDSGLPNDRFFAVRPEGSVSTLKIQRTERGDSAVYLCASSLSPGKDSDTQYFGPGTRLTVL.

The chain uses TRBV20-1 and TRBJ2-5; D is possibly TRBD2 (6 bases). Trimming pared 6 bases from V and 5 bases from J, leaving 13 bases between. The CDR3 runs 12 residues. Germline V gene data show CDR1 as DFQATT and CDR2 as SNEGSKA (reference sequence). The CDR3 reads CSAKTRWETQYF. DNA for the CDR3: TGCAGTGCCAAGACTAGGTGGGAGACCCAGTACTTC.

This clonotype was observed a single time. CDR3 DNA: TGTGCCAGCAGCCAACGGGGAGACAGGGGCTACGAGCAGTACTTC. It specifies CASSQRGDRGYEQYF. The chain uses TRBV3-1 and TRBJ2-7; 8 bases are shared with TRBD1. The ends lost 2 bases at V and 3 bases at J; junction bases unmatched: 6. The CDR3 has 15 residues. CDR1 and CDR2 from the germline V gene are LGHDT and YNNKEL (reference sequence).

This chain connects TRBV20-1 to TRBJ1-5; 10 bases fit TRBD1. This CDR3 has 14 amino acids. V lost 4 bases and J lost 4; bases outside the gene matches: 4. Germline CDR1 DFQATT, CDR2 SNEGSKA (reference sequence). Written as DNA, the CDR3 is TGCAGTGCTAAGGGACAGGGGTGGAATCAGCCCCAGCATTTT. Its protein is CSAKGQGWNQPQHF.

This clonotype was observed at least ten times. The V and J genes are TRBV7-2 and TRBJ2-1, with a tentative D call TRBD2 (6 bases). The CDR3 runs to 14 residues. CDR1 and CDR2 (germline): SGHTA, FQGNSA. V lost 2 bases to trimming and J lost 6 bases, with 11 bases between them. CDR3 protein: CASSLSGSGNEQFF. The CDR3 DNA reads TGTGCCAGCAGCTTAAGCGGTAGCGGCAATGAGCAGTTCTTC. The full variable domain, in which reference TRBV7-2 and TRBJ2-1 provide the parts outside the CDR3, is GAGVSQSPSNKVTEKGKDVELRCDPISGHTALYWYRQSLGQGLEFLIYFQGNSAPDKSGLPSDRFSAERTGGSVSTLTIQRTQQEDSAVYLCASSLSGSGNEQFFGPGTRLTVL.

This clonotype appeared many times. The J gene is TRBJ2-3, the V gene TRBV20-1; 7 positions match TRBD1. The CDR3 has 14 amino acids. Germline values: CDR1 DFQATT, CDR2 SNEGSKA (reference sequence). V lost 4 bases, J lost 5 bases, and 9 bases stayed unmatched. The CDR3 region has the DNA TGCAGTGCTACAAGGACAGGTTTCGGAGATACGCAGTATTTT. This codes for CSATRTGFGDTQYF.

This clonotype occurred many times. The DNA for the CDR3 is TGTGCCAGCAGCGAGCACCACGGGGAGCTGTTTTTT. Residues: CASSEHHGELFF. The chain recombines TRBV5-5 with TRBJ2-2; the D is unclear. Trimming removed 4 bases at V and 7 bases at J, with 8 bases between. The germline gives CDR1 SGHKS, CDR2 YYEKEE (reference sequence). The CDR3 is 12 residues long.

This clonotype was recorded once. This chain links TRBV3-1 with TRBJ2-1; 7 positions agree with TRBD2. Per the germline V gene, CDR1 is LGHDT and CDR2 is YNNKEL (reference sequence). Unmatched junction bases numbered 10, after V lost 3 bases and J lost 8 bases. This CDR3 has 15 residues. This chain's CDR3 is CASSQKKAGRDEQFF. The CDR3 DNA sequence: TGTGCCAGCAGCCAGAAGAAAGCGGGGAGGGATGAGCAGTTCTTC.

This clonotype showed up many times. The V gene is TRBV12-3 or TRBV12-4, the J gene TRBJ1-1, with 7 nucleotides matching TRBD1. J was trimmed by 3 bases and V by 6 bases; bases with no gene match: 4. The CDR3 is 13 amino acids. CDR3 amino acids: CASSRQGYTEAFF. The CDR3 DNA reads TGTGCCAGCAGCCGACAGGGATACACTGAAGCTTTCTTT.

The rearrangement uses TRBV28 and TRBJ2-6; TRBD1 aligns across 7 bases. The CDR3 contains 15 residues. Germline CDR1 reads MDHEN; CDR2 reads SYDVKM. V lost 6 bases and J lost 4; bases outside the gene matches: 6. CDR3 DNA: TGTGCCAGCAGGGAACAGGGGACCGGGGCCAACGTCCTGACTTTC. It is translated as CASREQGTGANVLTF.

This clonotype has a count of ten or more. The chain employs TRBV5-1 and TRBJ2-1; 7 bases are a match to TRBD1. The CDR3 runs to 14 residues. V trimming: 4 bases; J trimming: 4 bases; junction bases outside the gene matches: 5. Germline V gene data show CDR1 as SGHRS and CDR2 as YFSETQ. The CDR3 loop is CASSPGTEYNEQFF. The CDR3 DNA reads as TGCGCCAGCAGCCCTGGGACAGAGTACAATGAGCAGTTCTTC.

The rearrangement links TRBV28 to TRBJ1-1; possibly TRBD1 for D (5 bases). Germline CDR1 reads MDHEN; CDR2 reads SYDVKM. Deletions cut 7 bases from V and 3 bases from J, with 12 bases between. The CDR3 contains 13 residues. The CDR3: CASTLRGYTEAFF. CDR3 bases: TGTGCCAGCACCCTAAGGGGATACACTGAAGCTTTCTTT.

This clonotype was counted only a few times. The J gene is TRBJ2-7, the V gene TRBV4-3; weak D call: TRBD2 (6 bases). V shed 1 base and J shed 1 base, with 8 bases lying between them. The CDR3 has 14 amino acids. From germline, CDR1 is LGHNA and CDR2 YSLEER. CDR3 in DNA: TGCGCCAGCAGCCAAGCCCGGGGGTCCTACGAGCAGTACTTC. Its protein product is CASSQARGSYEQYF.

This clonotype was seen only a few times. CDR3 region: CASSLEIGDETQYF. As DNA, the CDR3 is TGTGCCAGCAGCTTAGAGATAGGGGACGAGACCCAGTACTTC. This rearrangement joins TRBV7-9 to TRBJ2-5; D is perhaps TRBD1 or TRBD2 (5 bases each). The CDR3 has 14 residues. V was clipped by 1 base and J by 5 bases, with 11 bases between them. Germline CDR1 reads SEHNR; CDR2 reads FQNEAQ (reference sequence).

This clonotype was picked up a small number of times. This rearrangement joins TRBV9 to TRBJ2-2; 7 nucleotides match TRBD2. Germline V lookup: CDR1 SGDLS, CDR2 YYNGEE. J was trimmed by 0 bases and V by 4 bases; bases with no gene match: 6. The CDR3 extends over 16 amino acids. In nucleotides, the CDR3 is TGTGCCAGCAGCTCCGGGGGGTTCGCGAACACCGGGGAGCTGTTTTTT. Translation: CASSSGGFANTGELFF.

The chain joins TRBV20-1 to TRBJ1-3; D unclear. The CDR3 consists of 14 residues. CDR1 and CDR2 (germline): DFQATT, SNEGSKA (reference sequence). Trimming left V 0 bases short and J 0 bases short, with 6 bases between. CDR3 amino acids: CSARDPVSGNTIYF. The DNA of the CDR3 is TGCAGTGCTAGAGATCCAGTCTCTGGAAACACCATATATTTT.

This clonotype was recorded many times. The genes are TRBV20-1 and TRBJ1-5; no clear D gene. V was pared by 1 base and J by 0 bases, with 10 bases between. Germline V lookup: CDR1 DFQATT, CDR2 SNEGSKA (reference sequence). The CDR3 runs 15 residues. The chain's CDR3 is CSARGVQDSNQPQHF. CDR3 in DNA: TGCAGTGCTAGAGGGGTGCAGGATAGCAATCAGCCCCAGCATTTT.

This clonotype turned up a few times. The J gene is TRBJ2-7, the V gene TRBV2; D is perhaps TRBD2 (6 bases). The CDR3 is 13 amino acids. Between the trimmed V and J ends, which lost 2 bases and 4 bases, there was a span of 9 bases. In germline, CDR1 is SNHLY, CDR2 FYNNEI. The CDR3 loop is CASSERLAYEQYF. CDR3 coding DNA: TGTGCCAGCAGTGAAAGGCTAGCGTACGAGCAGTACTTC.

CDR3 amino acids: CASSLPPGLGYTF. CDR3 nucleotide sequence: TGTGCCAGCAGCCTACCCCCTGGGCTGGGCTACACCTTC. The chain is built from TRBV6-6 and TRBJ1-2, with D uncertain. Germline V CDR1 and CDR2: MNHNY, SVGAGI (reference sequence). V lost 6 bases and J lost 8, with 16 bases in between. The CDR3 covers 13 residues.

The chain joins TRBV5-1 to TRBJ2-1, with unresolved D. The germline V and J ends were trimmed by 1 base and 5 bases, with 7 bases remaining between them. The CDR3 extends over 13 amino acids. The germline gives CDR1 SGHRS, CDR2 YFSETQ. The CDR3 sequence: CASSLTPNNEQFF. The CDR3 coding sequence is TGCGCCAGCAGCTTGACTCCCAACAATGAGCAGTTCTTC.

The chain is built from TRBV7-9 and TRBJ1-5; D might be TRBD1 (6 bases). CDR1 and CDR2 (germline): SEHNR, FQNEAQ (reference sequence). Trimming took 1 base from V and 3 from J, leaving 10 bases between them. The CDR3 has 15 amino acids. In DNA, the CDR3 is TGTGCCAGCAGCTTAGGTACAGGGCCCAATCAGCCCCAGCATTTT. This gives the protein CASSLGTGPNQPQHF.